The 21 T cell receptor beta chains listed next were all sequenced from one sample in a study of cytomegalovirus exposure and HLA in healthy donors. In the PCR, 60 Vbeta and 13 Jbeta primers were used. Some clones are missing from TCRdb's copy, which holds only in-frame ones; the method was immunoSEQ multiplex PCR. The sample includes around 91,000 clones, 86% of them seen just once. Input material: PBMCs. The receptors originated from a man aged 30 to 45 in good health and CMV-seropositive.

The chain carries TRBV28 and TRBJ2-1, with D possibly TRBD2 on 6 matching bases. Trimming removed 8 bases at V and 3 bases at J, with 11 bases between. CDR1 and CDR2 from the germline V gene are MDHEN and SYDVKM. The CDR3 loop spans 13 amino acids. The CDR3: CASGATSYNEQFF. For the CDR3, the DNA is TGTGCCAGCGGCGCGACTAGCTACAATGAGCAGTTCTTC. Combining the CDR3 with reference TRBV28 and TRBJ2-1 gives the whole variable domain DVKVTQSSRYLVKRTGEKVFLECVQDMDHENMFWYRQDPGLGLRLIYFSYDVKMKEKGDIPEGYSVSREKKERFSLILESASTNQTSMYLCASGATSYNEQFFGPGTRLTVL.

The rearrangement links TRBV5-1 to TRBJ1-1; no definite D call. The CDR3 contains 13 residues. The ends were cut back, 4 bases at V and 1 base at J, with 8 bases in the middle. CDR1 is SGHRS, CDR2 YFSETQ, per germline. This CDR3 is CASSPHTNTEAFF. The CDR3 DNA sequence: TGCGCCAGCAGCCCGCACACGAACACTGAAGCTTTCTTT.

This clone was detected once. CDR3 sequence reads: CASSIQGANGYTF. The DNA for the CDR3 is TGTGCCAGCAGTATACAGGGGGCGAATGGCTACACCTTC. The chain combines TRBV28 with TRBJ1-2; 9 bases line up with TRBD1. The CDR3 has 13 residues. V was pared by 5 bases and J by 6 bases, with 4 bases of the junction left unmatched. The germline CDR1 and CDR2 sequences are MDHEN and SYDVKM.

This chain connects TRBV5-1 to TRBJ1-2, with 10 bases matching TRBD1. Germline loops: CDR1 SGHRS, CDR2 YFSETQ. The CDR3 extends over 14 amino acids. The V segment lost 3 bases and the J segment 8 bases; nucleotides outside the gene matches: 7. CDR3: CASSSGGQGGGYTF. The CDR3 region has the DNA TGCGCCAGCAGCTCGGGAGGACAGGGGGGCGGCTACACCTTC. The variable domain in full, with the rest retrieved from reference TRBV5-1 and TRBJ1-2, is KAGVTQTPRYLIKTRGQQVTLSCSPISGHRSVSWYQQTPGQGLQFLFEYFSETQRNKGNFPGRFSGRQFSNSRSEMNVSTLELGDSALYLCASSSGGQGGGYTFGSGTRLTVV.

This chain connects TRBV19 to TRBJ2-2, with no clear D. V lost 4 bases and J lost 1, with 7 bases in between. This CDR3 comprises 14 residues. The germline CDR1 and CDR2 sequences are LNHDA and SQIVND (reference sequence). The CDR3 region is CASSRSQNTGELFF. In DNA, the CDR3 is TGTGCCAGTAGTAGGAGTCAGAACACCGGGGAGCTGTTTTTT.

The CDR3 coding sequence is TGTGCCAGCAGGCGACAGGGAATGGAGACCCAGTACTTC. It codes for CASRRQGMETQYF. The chain links TRBV7-2 to TRBJ2-5, with 7 bases aligning to TRBD1. Losses at the gene ends were 6 bases for V and 5 bases for J; bases not matched to a gene: 6. This CDR3 contains 13 residues. Germline V lookup: CDR1 SGHTA, CDR2 FQGNSA.

This clone has only one observation. The rearrangement uses TRBV4-1 and TRBJ2-7; D perhaps matches TRBD2 (5 bases). The CDR3 is 15 residues long. Trimming left V 1 base short and J 2 bases short, with 12 bases between. The germline V gene has CDR1 MGHRA and CDR2 YSYEKL. CDR3 bases: TGCGCCAGCAGCCAAGGGTTCCCGGGAACCTACGAGCAGTACTTC. Its translation is CASSQGFPGTYEQYF.

V gene TRBV6-1 combines with J gene TRBJ2-5; 7 bases fit TRBD1. The junction had 6 bases not matched to a gene; V was cut back by 6 bases and J by 5 bases. In germline, CDR1 is MNHNS, CDR2 SASEGT. CDR3 size: 13 residues. This CDR3 reads CASRTGQVETQYF. The DNA of the CDR3 is TGTGCCAGCAGGACAGGGCAAGTTGAGACCCAGTACTTC.

V usage is TRBV6-6 and J usage is TRBJ2-2; no clear D gene. The CDR3 loop spans 14 amino acids. Trimming took off 2 bases at V and 5 bases at J, with 9 bases between the two ends. Per the germline V gene, CDR1 is MNHNY and CDR2 is SVGAGI (reference sequence). The CDR3 DNA sequence: TGTGCCAGCAGTTACCCCCCTAAGACCGGGGAGCTGTTTTTT. Translation: CASSYPPKTGELFF.

This rearrangement joins TRBV18 to TRBJ2-4; D may be TRBD2 (6 bases). V was pared by 0 bases and J by 3 bases, with 18 bases between. CDR3 length: 18 residues. The V gene's germline CDR1 is KGHSH and CDR2 LQKENI. CDR3 DNA sequence: TGTGCCAGCTCACCACCAGCGGTCGGGGGAGTAGGCAAAAACATTCAGTACTTC. Protein product: CASSPPAVGGVGKNIQYF.

The chain has TRBV14 and TRBJ2-5; D is possibly TRBD2 (6 bases). Trimming removed 10 bases at V and 1 base at J, with 13 bases between. Germline CDR1 and CDR2: SGHDN and FVKESK. The CDR3 spans 13 residues. CDR3 residues: CATSGGFQETQYF. For the CDR3, the DNA is TGTGCCACCTCCGGGGGTTTCCAAGAGACCCAGTACTTC.

The V gene is TRBV19, the J gene TRBJ1-5; D is unresolved. Germline V gene data show CDR1 as LNHDA and CDR2 as SQIVND (reference sequence). The CDR3 has 13 residues. The V end was cut by 4 bases, the J end by 3 bases, with 7 bases between. The CDR3 loop reads CASSNGVNQPQHF. The CDR3 DNA follows: TGTGCCAGTAGTAACGGGGTCAATCAGCCCCAGCATTTT.

V gene TRBV27 combines with J gene TRBJ2-3; possible D gene TRBD2, 5 bases. Trimming removed 9 bases at V and 8 bases at J, with 15 bases between. Germline loops: CDR1 MNHEY, CDR2 SMNVEV (reference sequence). CDR3 length equals 12 residues. The CDR3 coding sequence is TGTGCCAGTTGGACCACTCGGGGTACGCAGTATTTT. Translated: CASWTTRGTQYF.

This clone has more than one count but fewer than ten. This chain joins TRBV9 and TRBJ2-5; the match to TRBD2 covers 9 bases. Looked up from germline, CDR1 is SGDLS and CDR2 is YYNGEE. The CDR3 spans 17 residues. V gave up 0 bases and J gave up 4 bases; unmatched junction bases: 10. The chain's CDR3 is CASSVGAQTSGVETQYF. The DNA of the CDR3 is TGTGCCAGCAGCGTAGGGGCGCAGACTAGCGGAGTAGAGACCCAGTACTTC.

The chain combines TRBV27 with TRBJ2-7, with TRBD1 as a possible D gene (6 bases). This CDR3 comprises 14 residues. Per germline, CDR1 MNHEY and CDR2 SMNVEV (reference sequence). V was trimmed by 4 bases and J by 0 bases, leaving 10 bases between them. The CDR3 is CASSWQGSSYEQYF. In DNA, the CDR3 is TGTGCCAGCAGTTGGCAGGGGAGCTCCTACGAGCAGTACTTC.

The chain couples TRBV4-1 to TRBJ1-6, with D possibly being TRBD1 (5 bases). This CDR3 contains 17 residues. V lost 2 bases and J 0 bases, leaving 11 bases between the germline ends. Germline V gene sequence: CDR1 MGHRA, CDR2 YSYEKL. As DNA, the CDR3 is TGCGCCAGCAGCCAACCGACGGGGGACTCCTATAATTCACCCCTCCACTTT. Translating gives CASSQPTGDSYNSPLHF.

The V gene is TRBV5-1, the J gene TRBJ2-1; 10 bases align to TRBD1. V gave up 0 bases and J gave up 10 bases; unmatched junction bases: 13. Germline V gene lookup returns CDR1 SGHRS and CDR2 YFSETQ. CDR3 size: 17 residues. The CDR3 region has the DNA TGCGCCAGCAGCTTGGCCCAGGGACAGGGGACGTTACTGGAGCAGTTCTTC. Protein sequence: CASSLAQGQGTLLEQFF.

This clone was seen once. This chain joins TRBV7-8 and TRBJ2-7; possibly TRBD1 for D (6 bases). The CDR3 is 16 residues long. V gave up 5 bases and J gave up 0 bases, with 17 bases separating them. The germline V gene encodes CDR1 SGHVS and CDR2 FQNEAQ. The chain's CDR3 is CASSIMRTGSSYEQYF. The CDR3 DNA is TGTGCCAGCAGCATCATGCGTACAGGGAGCTCCTACGAGCAGTACTTC. The variable domain in full, with the rest retrieved from reference TRBV7-8 and TRBJ2-7, is GAGVSQSPRYKVAKRGQDVALRCDPISGHVSLFWYQQALGQGPEFLTYFQNEAQLDKSGLPSDRFFAERPEGSVSTLKIQRTQQEDSAVYLCASSIMRTGSSYEQYFGPGTRLTVT.

CDR3 region: CASSDTPDGYTF. For the CDR3, the DNA is TGTGCCAGCAGCGACACCCCCGACGGCTACACCTTC. The chain has TRBV6-5 and TRBJ1-2, with D unclear. Trimming removed 6 bases at V and 8 bases at J, with 13 bases between. Germline loops: CDR1 MNHEY, CDR2 SVGAGI. This CDR3 has 12 residues.

The genes are TRBV11-3 and TRBJ1-2; the D gene is possibly TRBD1 (6 bases). The CDR3 has 17 residues. Germline CDR1 reads SGHNT; CDR2 reads YENEEA. Trimming took off 7 bases at V and 0 bases at J, with 21 bases between the two ends. CDR3 nucleotides: TGTGCCAGCATCCGACAGACAGGAGTGTACGCTAACTATGGCTACACCTTC. Protein: CASIRQTGVYANYGYTF.

The chain has TRBV7-9 and TRBJ2-7, with TRBD2 matching 11 bases. The CDR3 covers 17 residues. CDR1 SEHNR and CDR2 FQNEAQ come from the germline V gene (reference sequence). V shed 2 bases and J 3 bases; nucleotides not matched to a gene: 9. CDR3: CASSLSGAGTSGYEQYF. CDR3 nucleotide sequence: TGTGCCAGCAGCTTATCAGGAGCCGGGACTAGCGGCTACGAGCAGTACTTC.